There are a few counts of the clone carrying this TCR beta chain. What it recognizes is unknown. Indicated treatment: roughly 11-day PBMC culture with coronavirus spike peptide pools or control peptides (ViraFEST assay). The Oncomine TCR Beta short-read assay sequenced DNA from cultured CD4+ T cells. TCRdb reprocessed the PCR reads via MiXCR and lists one record per CDR3 protein. The sample contains about 13,000 distinct CDR3 sequences, 74% of which appear only once. Germline V gene data show CDR1 as DFQATT and CDR2 as SNEGSKA (reference sequence). V lost 1 base, J lost 0 bases, and 12 bases lay in between. This CDR3 has 15 amino acids. The record originates from a study of vaccination and CD4 T cells after COVID-19. Study summary: Each control culture was treated with a CEFX pool, an HIV-1 Nef pool, or no peptide.

The chain carries TRBV20-1 and TRBJ1-1, with no clear D. The TCR sequence derives from a human donor who received a COVID-19 vaccine. The sequencing used CD4+ T cells from blood, cultured in vitro, collected after SARS-CoV-2 vaccination. The CDR3: CSARVTGRMNTEAFF. The CDR3 DNA reads as TGCAGTGCTAGAGTCACGGGAAGAATGAACACTGAAGCTTTCTTT.